This T cell receptor (beta chain) was captured in a study of T cell responses to AZD1222 COVID-19 vaccine (dated by TCRdb to about 2021). Regarding the study in general: Because spike-specific TCR depth and breadth did not differ between the two schedules, AZD1222 recipients who got a second dose at roughly 4 weeks were pooled with those who got a second dose at roughly 12 weeks. A total of around 240 trial participants underwent TCR sequencing, of whom around 200 received two doses of AZD1222 and 26 received two doses of the MenACWY control vaccine. Enrollment into the trials was organized by age into subgroups of 18-55, 56-69 and 70-plus years, and those subgroups contained approximately 150, 30 and 60 TCR-sequenced participants, respectively.

The CDR3 regions of human TCRbeta chains were subjected to immunosequencing. The published analysis was carried out like this. TCRs in the repertoires were matched against a reference library of SARS-CoV-2-specific TCRs that had been generated with the MIRA antigen-specificity platform. Breadth meant the fraction of unique TCRs that were SARS-CoV-2-associated, whereas depth meant the fraction of total T cells that were SARS-CoV-2-associated. Using the MIRA data, each spike-specific TCR was mapped to the spike region that the TCR reacts to and placed in a CD4 or CD8 class. Log10-transformed breadth and depth values were compared by one-way ANOVA with Sidak's multiple comparisons tests. Sourced from immuneACCESS, this table was stored by TCRdb with only in-frame sequences that have V and J called. A share of the clones is absent; for the studies checked, an unresolved V gene accounts for under half, and the remainder has no known explanation. V and J calls and clone size are copied from that table; D and trimming were computed from the DNA. The sample table shows roughly 150,000 clones, and about 87% are seen once. In total, the top ten clones hold approximately 2.3% of the sample.

A remark on this clone: The antigen this receptor binds is unknown. No base-level quality is on record; no much larger clone is a single base apart.

Broader findings and caveats from the paper: Because no day 14 peak-response samples were available, repertoires were characterized only after the peak T cell response. A significant rise in spike-specific TCR breadth and depth was observed after two AZD1222 doses relative to day 0 and relative to MenACWY recipients. The 56-69-year group was small, and its depth increase did not reach significance, likely because of low power. Reportedly, close to half of the unique spike-specific TCRs recognized epitopes lying outside the regions that are mutated in the B.1.351 and B.1.1.7 variants. Vaccine-associated CD4 TCRs spanned the whole spike protein, with dominant responses in regions 160-218 and 743-854. Conclusions about previously exposed vaccinees are limited because only five or six AZD1222 recipients were SARS-CoV-2 seropositive at baseline. Participants were mostly white British, with more females than males. The authors suggested clonal diversity may have been underestimated.

Sample time point, as interpreted from the label and publication: baseline before first vaccination. Vaccinee samples were obtained from the UK trials COV001 and COV002, which included a single-blind randomized controlled phase 2/3 trial of AZD1222 (ChAdOx1 nCoV-19) in healthy adults. For TCRbeta chain sequencing, PBMC samples were collected from trial participants at day 0 and at day 28 after the second dose. From the germline V gene, CDR1 is SGHTA and CDR2 is FQGNSA. From the cysteine through the phenylalanine, the CDR3 covers 16 amino acids. Only CDR3 DNA is held: 48 bases, read in frame from base 1. V was cut back by 1 base and J by 0 bases, leaving a gap of 10 bases between them.

This sample comprised peripheral blood, obtained on day 0 of AZD1222 vaccination. The chain couples TRBV7-2 to TRBJ1-3, with the D gene too uncertain to name. The clonotype was recovered from an adult in good health. The CDR3 is CASSLGPGSSGNTIYF. The nucleotides are TGTGCCAGCAGCTTAGGGCCGGGGAGCTCTGGAAACACCATATATTTT.